These T cell receptor beta chains were read from a single sample in a study of blood T cell repertoires in COVID-19. Here immunoSEQ multiplex PCR was the method, and the copy in TCRdb shows in-frame clones only, minus some. The table shows some 140,000 clones, with over 60% occurring only once. The sample comprised peripheral blood. These receptors all come from an elderly man with acute or convalescent COVID-19. Each CDR3 is given with its conserved first and last residue. The order of the fields is D gene, V gene, J gene, clone size, CDR3 DNA, CDR3 protein. The D gene is left open where the match is weak. Expanded clones get a size class; other rows say once, few or many, or leave the size out.

>-|TRBV28|TRBJ2-2|-
TGTGCCAGCCTCCCCCAGGGTCGTTGGACCGGGGAGCTGTTTTTT
CASLPQGRWTGELFF
>-|TRBV28|TRBJ2-7|-
TGTGCCAGCAGTTTATTCGGTTACGAGCAGTACTTC
CASSLFGYEQYF
>TRBD1|TRBV19|TRBJ1-2|-
TGTGCCAGTCGCCAGGGGGATGGCTACACCTTC
CASRQGDGYTF
>-|TRBV7-2|TRBJ2-7|-
TGTGCCAGCAGCCCTGAGCCTAGGTTTTCCTACGAGCAGTACTTC
CASSPEPRFSYEQYF
>TRBD1|TRBV6-4|TRBJ2-7|-
TGTGCCAGCAGTCCCGGGACAGGGGACGAGCAGTACTTC
CASSPGTGDEQYF
>-|TRBV7-9|TRBJ1-5|once
TGTGCCAGCAGCTTCGGGGAGTTCGGGAATCAGCCCCAGCATTTT
CASSFGEFGNQPQHF
>-|TRBV24-1|TRBJ2-3|once
TGTGCCACCAGTGATTCTACCGGGGGGCCCCGAGATACGCAGTATTTT
CATSDSTGGPRDTQYF
>-|TRBV27|TRBJ1-6|-
TGTGCCAGCGTGAAACAGGGAGATGGCTATAATTCACCCCTCCACTTT
CASVKQGDGYNSPLHF
>TRBD1|TRBV5-1|TRBJ2-1|-
TGCGCCAGCAGCTTGGGTTGGACAGGAACCTACAATGAGCAGTTCTTC
CASSLGWTGTYNEQFF
>-|TRBV27|TRBJ2-7|-
TGTGCCAGCAGTTCCCGTTCCTACGAGCAGTACTTC
CASSSRSYEQYF
>TRBD1|TRBV2|TRBJ1-5|-
TGTGCCAGCAGTCATCCGGGACAGGGGGTTGTTCAGCCCCAGCATTTT
CASSHPGQGVVQPQHF
>-|TRBV10-2|TRBJ1-5|-
TGCGCCAGCAGCCCACAGTCCCTTGGTGCCACTAATCAGCCCCAGCATTTT
CASSPQSLGATNQPQHF